The entry below describes one TCR beta chain. Antigen specificity is unknown. One junction end disagrees with the germline gene, perhaps due to a read error. Patients picked for sequencing had shown CD8+CD57+ cell expansion detected by flow cytometry. Severe acquired aplastic anemia was present in all patients. No patient had been given any therapy when blood was sampled. The template for TCR beta VDJ and CDR3 sequence profiling was genomic DNA. Via MiXCR, TCRdb re-called the reads, giving one row per CDR3 protein. In the table there are hundreds of thousands of distinct CDR3 sequences, around 43% of which are singletons. The sample comes from a study of CD8+CD57+ T cells in acquired aplastic anemia. General study points: CD8+ Simpson's diversity did not differ significantly between patients and controls.

The sample taken for sequencing was sorted CD4+, CD8+, or CD8+CD57+ T cells (not recorded which) from PBMCs. The TCR sequence derives from a human donor with aplastic anemia.

CDR3 sequence (DNA): TGTGCCAGCAGTGGGGTGTTGCCTACATTC. Translation: CASSGVLPTF. The V and J genes are TRBV2 and TRBJ2-7, with D unclear. There are 10 residues in the CDR3. Germline loops: CDR1 SNHLY, CDR2 FYNNEI.